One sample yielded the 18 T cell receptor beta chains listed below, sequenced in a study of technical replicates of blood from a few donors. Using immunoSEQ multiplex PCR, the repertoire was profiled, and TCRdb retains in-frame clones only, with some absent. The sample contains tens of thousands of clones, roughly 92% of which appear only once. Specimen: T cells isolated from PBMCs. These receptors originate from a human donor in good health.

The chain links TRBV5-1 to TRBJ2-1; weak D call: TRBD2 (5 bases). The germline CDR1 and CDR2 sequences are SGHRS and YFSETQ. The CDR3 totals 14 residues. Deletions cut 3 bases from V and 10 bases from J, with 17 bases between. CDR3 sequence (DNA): TGCGCCAGCAGCTCCCTCGAAGGAGGTCAGGAGCAGTTCTTC. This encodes CASSSLEGGQEQFF. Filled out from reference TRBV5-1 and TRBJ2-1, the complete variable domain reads KAGVTQTPRYLIKTRGQQVTLSCSPISGHRSVSWYQQTPGQGLQFLFEYFSETQRNKGNFPGRFSGRQFSNSRSEMNVSTLELGDSALYLCASSSLEGGQEQFFGPGTRLTVL.

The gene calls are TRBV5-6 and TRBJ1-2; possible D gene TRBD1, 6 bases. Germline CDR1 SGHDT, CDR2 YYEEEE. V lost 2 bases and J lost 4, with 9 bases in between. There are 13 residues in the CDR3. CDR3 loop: CASSFGTTYGYTF. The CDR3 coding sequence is TGTGCCAGCAGCTTCGGGACAACCTATGGCTACACCTTC.

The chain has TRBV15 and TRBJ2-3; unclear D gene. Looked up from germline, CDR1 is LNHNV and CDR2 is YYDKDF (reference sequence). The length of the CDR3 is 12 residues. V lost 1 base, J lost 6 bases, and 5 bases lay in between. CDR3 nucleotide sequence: TGTGCCACCAGCAGAGCGGTGGATACGCAGTATTTT. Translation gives CATSRAVDTQYF.

The CDR3 DNA reads as TGCGCCAGCAGCCACGGACAGGGTATAGTCCTTTACAATGAGCAGTTCTTC. It translates to CASSHGQGIVLYNEQFF. This chain uses TRBV4-1 with TRBJ2-1; 8 bases line up with TRBD1. V trimming: 3 bases; J trimming: 4 bases; junction bases outside the gene matches: 11. From germline, CDR1 is MGHRA and CDR2 YSYEKL. This CDR3 is built from 17 residues.

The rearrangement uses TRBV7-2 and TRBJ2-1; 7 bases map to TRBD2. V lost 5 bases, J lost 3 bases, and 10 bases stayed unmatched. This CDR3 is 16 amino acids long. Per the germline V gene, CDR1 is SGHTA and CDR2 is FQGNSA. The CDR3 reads CASSQTLARNYNEQFF. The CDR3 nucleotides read TGTGCCAGCAGCCAAACACTAGCGCGGAACTACAATGAGCAGTTCTTC. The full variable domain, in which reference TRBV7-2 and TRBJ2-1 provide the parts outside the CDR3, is GAGVSQSPSNKVTEKGKDVELRCDPISGHTALYWYRQSLGQGLEFLIYFQGNSAPDKSGLPSDRFSAERTGGSVSTLTIQRTQQEDSAVYLCASSQTLARNYNEQFFGPGTRLTVL.

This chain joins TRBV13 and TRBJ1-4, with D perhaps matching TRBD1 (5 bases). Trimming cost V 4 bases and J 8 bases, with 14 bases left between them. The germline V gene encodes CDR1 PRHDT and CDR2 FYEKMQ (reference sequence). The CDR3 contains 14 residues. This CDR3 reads CASSSLRAGEKLFF. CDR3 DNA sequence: TGTGCCAGCAGCTCCCTCAGGGCAGGAGAAAAACTGTTTTTT.

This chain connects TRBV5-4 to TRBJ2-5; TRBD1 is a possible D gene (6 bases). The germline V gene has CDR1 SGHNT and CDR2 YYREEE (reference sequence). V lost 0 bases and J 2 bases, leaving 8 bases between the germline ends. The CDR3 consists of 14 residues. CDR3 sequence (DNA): TGTGCCAGCAGCTTGGGGGGGCGACAAGAGACCCAGTACTTC. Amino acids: CASSLGGRQETQYF.

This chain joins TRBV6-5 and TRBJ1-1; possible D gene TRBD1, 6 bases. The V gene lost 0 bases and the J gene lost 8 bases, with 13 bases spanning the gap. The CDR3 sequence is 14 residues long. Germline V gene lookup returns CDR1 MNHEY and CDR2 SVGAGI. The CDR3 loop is CASSYSRYTGEAFF. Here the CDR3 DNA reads TGTGCCAGCAGTTACTCTAGATATACAGGGGAAGCTTTCTTT.

The CDR3 loop reads CASSLETDSGNTIYF. In nucleotides, the CDR3 is TGTGCCAGCAGCTTAGAGACAGACTCTGGAAACACCATATATTTT. The chain is built from TRBV13 and TRBJ1-3; possible D gene TRBD1, 5 bases. The CDR3 extends over 15 amino acids. CDR1 and CDR2 from the germline V gene are PRHDT and FYEKMQ (reference sequence). The V gene lost 1 base and the J gene lost 0 bases, with 7 bases spanning the gap.

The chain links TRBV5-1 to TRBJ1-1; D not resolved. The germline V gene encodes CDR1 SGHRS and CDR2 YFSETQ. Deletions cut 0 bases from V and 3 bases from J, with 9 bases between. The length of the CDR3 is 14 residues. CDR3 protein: CASSLDARDTEAFF. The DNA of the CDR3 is TGCGCCAGCAGCTTGGACGCTCGGGACACTGAAGCTTTCTTT.

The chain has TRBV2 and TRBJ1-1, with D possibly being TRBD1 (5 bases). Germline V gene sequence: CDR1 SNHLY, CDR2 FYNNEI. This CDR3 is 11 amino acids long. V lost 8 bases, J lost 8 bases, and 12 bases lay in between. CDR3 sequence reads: CASSMGREAFF. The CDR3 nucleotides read TGTGCCAGCTCTATGGGGCGCGAAGCTTTCTTT.

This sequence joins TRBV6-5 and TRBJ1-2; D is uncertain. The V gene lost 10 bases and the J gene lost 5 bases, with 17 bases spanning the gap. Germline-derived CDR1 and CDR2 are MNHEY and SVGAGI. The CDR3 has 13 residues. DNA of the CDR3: TGTGCCACGCGGGAGCCGGGAATGTATGGCTACACCTTC. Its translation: CATREPGMYGYTF.

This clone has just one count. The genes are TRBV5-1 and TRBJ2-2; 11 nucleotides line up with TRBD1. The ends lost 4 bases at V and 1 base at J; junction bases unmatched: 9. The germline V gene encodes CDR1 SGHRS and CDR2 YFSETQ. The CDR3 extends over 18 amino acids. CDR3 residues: CASSQTGQGAKNTGELFF. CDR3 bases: TGCGCCAGCAGCCAGACAGGACAGGGGGCGAAGAACACCGGGGAGCTGTTTTTT.

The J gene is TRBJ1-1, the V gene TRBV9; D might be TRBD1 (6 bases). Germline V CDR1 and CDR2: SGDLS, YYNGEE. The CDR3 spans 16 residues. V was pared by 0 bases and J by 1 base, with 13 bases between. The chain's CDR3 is CASSVGVDRWNTEAFF. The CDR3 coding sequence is TGTGCCAGCAGCGTAGGGGTCGACAGGTGGAACACTGAAGCTTTCTTT.

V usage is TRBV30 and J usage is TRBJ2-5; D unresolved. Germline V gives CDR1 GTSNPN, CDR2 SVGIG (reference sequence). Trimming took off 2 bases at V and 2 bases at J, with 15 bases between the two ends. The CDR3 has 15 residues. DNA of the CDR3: TGTGCCTGGAGTCCCCACACAGCAGGTCAAGAGACCCAGTACTTC. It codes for CAWSPHTAGQETQYF.

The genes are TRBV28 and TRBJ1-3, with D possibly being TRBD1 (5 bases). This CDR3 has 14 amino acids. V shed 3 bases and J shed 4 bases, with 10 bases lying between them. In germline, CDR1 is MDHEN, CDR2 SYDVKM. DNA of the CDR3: TGTGCCAGCAGTTTGGGCGGGGGGGGAAACACCATATATTTT. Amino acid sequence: CASSLGGGGNTIYF.

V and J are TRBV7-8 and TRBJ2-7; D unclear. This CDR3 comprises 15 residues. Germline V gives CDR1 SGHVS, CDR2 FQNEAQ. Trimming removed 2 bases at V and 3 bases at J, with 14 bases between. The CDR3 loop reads CASSLSRLADYEQYF. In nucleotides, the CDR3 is TGTGCCAGCAGCTTAAGCCGGTTAGCTGACTACGAGCAGTACTTC.

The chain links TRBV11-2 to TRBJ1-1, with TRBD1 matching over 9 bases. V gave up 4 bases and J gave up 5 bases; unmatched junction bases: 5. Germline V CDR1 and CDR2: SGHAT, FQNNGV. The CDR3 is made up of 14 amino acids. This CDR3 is CASSSTGGWTEAFF. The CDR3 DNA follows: TGTGCCAGCAGCTCCACAGGGGGCTGGACTGAAGCTTTCTTT.